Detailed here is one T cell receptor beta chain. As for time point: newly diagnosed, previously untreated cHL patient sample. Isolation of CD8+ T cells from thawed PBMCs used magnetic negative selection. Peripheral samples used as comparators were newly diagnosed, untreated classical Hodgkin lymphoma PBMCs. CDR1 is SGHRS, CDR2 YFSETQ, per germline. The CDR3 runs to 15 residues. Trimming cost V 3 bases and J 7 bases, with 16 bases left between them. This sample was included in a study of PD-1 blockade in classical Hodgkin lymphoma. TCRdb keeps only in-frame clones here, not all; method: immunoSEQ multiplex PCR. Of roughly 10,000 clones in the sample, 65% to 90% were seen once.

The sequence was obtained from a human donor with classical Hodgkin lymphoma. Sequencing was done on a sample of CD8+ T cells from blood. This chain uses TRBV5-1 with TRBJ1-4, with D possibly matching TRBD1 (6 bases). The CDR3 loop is CASSSEGGQGEKLFF. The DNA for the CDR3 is TGCGCCAGCAGCTCCGAGGGGGGGCAGGGTGAAAAACTGTTTTTT.